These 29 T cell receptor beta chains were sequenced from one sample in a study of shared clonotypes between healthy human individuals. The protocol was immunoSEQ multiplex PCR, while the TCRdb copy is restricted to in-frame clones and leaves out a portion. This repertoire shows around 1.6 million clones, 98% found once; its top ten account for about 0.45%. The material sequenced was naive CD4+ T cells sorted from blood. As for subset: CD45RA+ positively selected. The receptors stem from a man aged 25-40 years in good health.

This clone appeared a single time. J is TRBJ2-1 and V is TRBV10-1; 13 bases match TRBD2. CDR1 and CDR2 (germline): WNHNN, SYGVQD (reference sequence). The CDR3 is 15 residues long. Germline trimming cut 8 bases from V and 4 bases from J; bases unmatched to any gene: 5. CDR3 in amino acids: CASAGLAGAYNEQFF. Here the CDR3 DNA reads TGCGCCAGCGCCGGACTAGCGGGAGCTTACAATGAGCAGTTCTTC.

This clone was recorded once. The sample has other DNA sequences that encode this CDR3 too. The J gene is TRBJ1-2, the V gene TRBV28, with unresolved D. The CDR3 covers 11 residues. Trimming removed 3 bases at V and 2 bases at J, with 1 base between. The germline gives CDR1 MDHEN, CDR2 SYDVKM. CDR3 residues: CASSLNYGYTF. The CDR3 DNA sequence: TGTGCCAGCAGTTTGAACTATGGCTACACCTTC.

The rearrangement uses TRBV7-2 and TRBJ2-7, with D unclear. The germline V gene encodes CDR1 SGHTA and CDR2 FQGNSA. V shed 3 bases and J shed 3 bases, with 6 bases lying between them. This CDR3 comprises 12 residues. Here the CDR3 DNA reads TGTGCCAGCAGCTTGCCGCACTACGAGCAGTACTTC. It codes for CASSLPHYEQYF.

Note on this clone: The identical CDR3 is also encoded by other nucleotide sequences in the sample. The CDR3 coding sequence is TGTGCCAGCAGTTTAGGCGCCTACAATGAGCAGTTCTTC. It is translated as CASSLGAYNEQFF. This chain joins TRBV28 and TRBJ2-1, with unresolved D. The V and J ends lost 2 bases and 2 bases respectively, with 4 bases between them. The CDR3 loop spans 13 amino acids. The germline V gene has CDR1 MDHEN and CDR2 SYDVKM.

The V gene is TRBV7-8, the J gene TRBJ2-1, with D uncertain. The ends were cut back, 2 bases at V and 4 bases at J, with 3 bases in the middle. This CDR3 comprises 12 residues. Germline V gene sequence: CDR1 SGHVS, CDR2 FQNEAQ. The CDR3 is CASSLKYNEQFF. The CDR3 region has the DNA TGTGCCAGCAGCTTAAAATACAATGAGCAGTTCTTC. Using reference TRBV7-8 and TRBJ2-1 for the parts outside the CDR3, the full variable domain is GAGVSQSPRYKVAKRGQDVALRCDPISGHVSLFWYQQALGQGPEFLTYFQNEAQLDKSGLPSDRFFAERPEGSVSTLKIQRTQQEDSAVYLCASSLKYNEQFFGPGTRLTVL.

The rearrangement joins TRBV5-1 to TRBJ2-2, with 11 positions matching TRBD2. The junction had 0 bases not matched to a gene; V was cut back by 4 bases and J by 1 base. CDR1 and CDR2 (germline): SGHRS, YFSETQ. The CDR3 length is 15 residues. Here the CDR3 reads CASSTSGRNTGELFF. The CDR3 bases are TGCGCCAGCAGCACTAGCGGGAGGAACACCGGGGAGCTGTTTTTT.

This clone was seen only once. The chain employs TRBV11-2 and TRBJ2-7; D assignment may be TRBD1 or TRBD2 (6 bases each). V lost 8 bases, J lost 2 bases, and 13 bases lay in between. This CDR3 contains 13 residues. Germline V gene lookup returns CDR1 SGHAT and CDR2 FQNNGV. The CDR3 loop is CASGRDTAYEQYF. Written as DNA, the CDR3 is TGTGCCAGCGGGCGGGACACTGCCTACGAGCAGTACTTC.

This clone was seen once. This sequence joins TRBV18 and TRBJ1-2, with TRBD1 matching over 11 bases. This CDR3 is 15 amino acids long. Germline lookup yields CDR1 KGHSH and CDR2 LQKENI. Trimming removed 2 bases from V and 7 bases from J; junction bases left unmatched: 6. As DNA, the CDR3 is TGTGCCAGCTCACCAGGACAGGGGGCCGTCTCTGGCTACACCTTC. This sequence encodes CASSPGQGAVSGYTF.

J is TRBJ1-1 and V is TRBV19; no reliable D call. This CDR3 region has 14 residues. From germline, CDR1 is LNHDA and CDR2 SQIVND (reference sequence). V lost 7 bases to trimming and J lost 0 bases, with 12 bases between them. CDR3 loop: CASTATVMNTEAFF. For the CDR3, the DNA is TGTGCCAGTACGGCCACAGTTATGAACACTGAAGCTTTCTTT.

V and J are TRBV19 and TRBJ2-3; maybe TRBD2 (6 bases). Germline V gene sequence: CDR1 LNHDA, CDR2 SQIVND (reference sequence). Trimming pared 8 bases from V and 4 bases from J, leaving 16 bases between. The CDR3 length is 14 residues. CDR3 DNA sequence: TGTGCCAGTGACCCCGGGAGTGGCGCAGATACGCAGTATTTT. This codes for CASDPGSGADTQYF.

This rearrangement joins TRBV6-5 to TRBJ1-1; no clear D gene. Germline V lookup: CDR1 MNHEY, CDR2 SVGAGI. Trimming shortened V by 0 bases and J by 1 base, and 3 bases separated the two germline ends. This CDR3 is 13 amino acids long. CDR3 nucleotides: TGTGCCAGCAGTTACTCGACGAACACTGAAGCTTTCTTT. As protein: CASSYSTNTEAFF.

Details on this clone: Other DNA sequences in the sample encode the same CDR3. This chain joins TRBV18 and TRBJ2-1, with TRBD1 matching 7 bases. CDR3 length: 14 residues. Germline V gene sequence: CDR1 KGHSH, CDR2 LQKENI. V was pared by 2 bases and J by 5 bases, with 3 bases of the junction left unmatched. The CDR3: CASSPFTGDNEQFF. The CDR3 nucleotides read TGTGCCAGCTCACCATTCACAGGGGACAATGAGCAGTTCTTC.

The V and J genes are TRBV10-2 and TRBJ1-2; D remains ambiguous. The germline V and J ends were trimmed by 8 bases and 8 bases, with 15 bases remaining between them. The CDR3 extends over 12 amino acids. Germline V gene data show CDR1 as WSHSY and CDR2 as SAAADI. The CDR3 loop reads CASWPGNGGYTF. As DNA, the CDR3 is TGCGCCAGCTGGCCCGGGAACGGCGGCTACACCTTC.

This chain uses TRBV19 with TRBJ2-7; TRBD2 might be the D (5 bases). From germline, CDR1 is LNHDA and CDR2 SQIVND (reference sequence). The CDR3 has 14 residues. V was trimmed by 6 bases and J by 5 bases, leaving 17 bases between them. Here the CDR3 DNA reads TGTGCCAGTAGCCCTGACGGGGTCGTCAACGAGCAGTACTTC. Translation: CASSPDGVVNEQYF.

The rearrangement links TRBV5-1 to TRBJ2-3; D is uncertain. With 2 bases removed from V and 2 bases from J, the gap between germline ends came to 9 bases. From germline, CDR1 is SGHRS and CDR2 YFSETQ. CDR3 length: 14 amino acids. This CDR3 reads CASSFLGDTDTQYF. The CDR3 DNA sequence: TGCGCCAGCAGCTTCCTCGGAGACACAGATACGCAGTATTTT.

The CDR3 is CASSPKGRGGSYNEQFF. DNA for the CDR3: TGTGCCAGCAGCCCTAAGGGGAGGGGAGGCTCCTACAATGAGCAGTTCTTC. The V gene is TRBV7-3, the J gene TRBJ2-1; TRBD2 matches 7 bases. Germline V gene lookup returns CDR1 SGHTA and CDR2 FQGTGA. The trim removed 5 bases at V and 0 bases at J, leaving 10 bases unmatched. The CDR3 has 17 residues.

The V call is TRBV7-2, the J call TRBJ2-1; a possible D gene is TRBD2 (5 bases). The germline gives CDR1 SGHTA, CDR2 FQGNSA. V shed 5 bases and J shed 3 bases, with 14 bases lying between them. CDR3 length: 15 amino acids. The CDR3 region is CASSVDQTNYNEQFF. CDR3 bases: TGTGCCAGCAGCGTGGACCAGACTAACTACAATGAGCAGTTCTTC.

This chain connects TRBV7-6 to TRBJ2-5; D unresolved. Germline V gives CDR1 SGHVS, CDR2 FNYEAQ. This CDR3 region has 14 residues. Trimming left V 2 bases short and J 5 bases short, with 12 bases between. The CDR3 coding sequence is TGTGCCAGCAGCTTAATACCTTTCGCTGAGACCCAGTACTTC. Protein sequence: CASSLIPFAETQYF.

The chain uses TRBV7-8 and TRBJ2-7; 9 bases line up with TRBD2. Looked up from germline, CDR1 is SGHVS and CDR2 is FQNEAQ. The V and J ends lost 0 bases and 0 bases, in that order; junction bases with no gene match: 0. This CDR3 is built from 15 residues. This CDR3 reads CASSLASGGSYEQYF. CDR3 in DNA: TGTGCCAGCAGCTTAGCTAGCGGGGGCTCCTACGAGCAGTACTTC. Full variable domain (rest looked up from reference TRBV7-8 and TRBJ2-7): GAGVSQSPRYKVAKRGQDVALRCDPISGHVSLFWYQQALGQGPEFLTYFQNEAQLDKSGLPSDRFFAERPEGSVSTLKIQRTQQEDSAVYLCASSLASGGSYEQYFGPGTRLTVT.

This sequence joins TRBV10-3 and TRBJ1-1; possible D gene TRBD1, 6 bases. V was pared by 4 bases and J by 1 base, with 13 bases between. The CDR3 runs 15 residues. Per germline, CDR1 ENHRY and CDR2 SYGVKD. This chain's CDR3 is CAISGKTGTNTEAFF. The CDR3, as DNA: TGTGCCATCAGTGGGAAGACAGGAACGAACACTGAAGCTTTCTTT.

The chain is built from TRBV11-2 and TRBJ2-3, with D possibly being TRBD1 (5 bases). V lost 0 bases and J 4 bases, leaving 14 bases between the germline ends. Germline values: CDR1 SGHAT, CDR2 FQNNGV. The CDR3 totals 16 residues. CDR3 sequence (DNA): TGTGCCAGCAGCTTAGATCGGAATATCAGGGCAGATACGCAGTATTTT. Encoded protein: CASSLDRNIRADTQYF.

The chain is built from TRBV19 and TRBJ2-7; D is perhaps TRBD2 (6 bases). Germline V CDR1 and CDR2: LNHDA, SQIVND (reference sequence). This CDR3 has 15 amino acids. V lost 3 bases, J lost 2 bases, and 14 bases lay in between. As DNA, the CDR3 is TGTGCCAGTAGTATTCGCGGGACTCAGACCTACGAGCAGTACTTC. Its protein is CASSIRGTQTYEQYF.

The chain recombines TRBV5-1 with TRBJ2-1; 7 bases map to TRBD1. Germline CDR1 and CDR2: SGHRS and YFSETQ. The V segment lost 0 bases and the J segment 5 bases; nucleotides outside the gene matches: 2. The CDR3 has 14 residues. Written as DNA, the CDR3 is TGCGCCAGCAGCTTGGAGGGGGCTAACAATGAGCAGTTCTTC. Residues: CASSLEGANNEQFF.

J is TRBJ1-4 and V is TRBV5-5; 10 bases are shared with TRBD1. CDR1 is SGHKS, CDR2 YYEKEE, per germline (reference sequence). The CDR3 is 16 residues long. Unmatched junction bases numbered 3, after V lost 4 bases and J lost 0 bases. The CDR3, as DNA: TGTGCCAGCAGCACCGGGACAGGGGCAACTAATGAAAAACTGTTTTTT. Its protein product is CASSTGTGATNEKLFF.

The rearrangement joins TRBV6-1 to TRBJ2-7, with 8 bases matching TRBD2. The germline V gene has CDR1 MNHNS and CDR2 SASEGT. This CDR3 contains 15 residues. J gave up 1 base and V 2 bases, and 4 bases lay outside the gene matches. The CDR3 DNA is TGTGCCAGCAGTGAACGGGGCGGGAGGTCCTACGAGCAGTACTTC. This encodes CASSERGGRSYEQYF.

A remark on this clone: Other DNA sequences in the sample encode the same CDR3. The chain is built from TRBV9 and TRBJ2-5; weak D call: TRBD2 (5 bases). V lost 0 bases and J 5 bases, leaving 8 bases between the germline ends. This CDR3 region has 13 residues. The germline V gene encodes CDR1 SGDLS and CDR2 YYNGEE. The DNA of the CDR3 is TGTGCCAGCAGCGTAGCAGGACTTGAGACCCAGTACTTC. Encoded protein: CASSVAGLETQYF.

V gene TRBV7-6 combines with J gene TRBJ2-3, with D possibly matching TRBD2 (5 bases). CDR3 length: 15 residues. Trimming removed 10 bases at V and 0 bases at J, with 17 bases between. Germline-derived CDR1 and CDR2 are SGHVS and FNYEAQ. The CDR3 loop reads CATSTRGSSTDTQYF. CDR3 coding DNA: TGTGCCACCAGTACGAGAGGGTCTAGCACAGATACGCAGTATTTT.

The DNA for the CDR3 is TGTGCCTGTCGAAGGGGGTCAGGCTCTGGGGCCAACGTCCTGACTTTC. As protein: CACRRGSGSGANVLTF. The chain uses TRBV30 and TRBJ2-6; tentatively, D is TRBD1 (6 bases). From germline, CDR1 is GTSNPN and CDR2 SVGIG (reference sequence). Trimming cost V 6 bases and J 0 bases, with 15 bases left between them. CDR3 length equals 16 residues.

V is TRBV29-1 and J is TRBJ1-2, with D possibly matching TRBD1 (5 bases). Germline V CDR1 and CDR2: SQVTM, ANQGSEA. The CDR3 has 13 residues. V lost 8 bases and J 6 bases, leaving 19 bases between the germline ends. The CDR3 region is CSTSTDPSDGYTF. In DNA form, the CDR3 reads TGCAGCACTTCGACAGATCCCTCGGATGGCTACACCTTC.